The text below deals with one TCR beta chain. Its target is unknown. The data belong to a study of shared clonotypes between healthy human individuals. Notes on the study in general: Compared with memory subsets, naive subsets generally had larger estimated richness.

Sequencing used immunoSEQ multiplex PCR; TCRdb keeps in-frame clones, though not all of them. The repertoire consists of under 750,000 clones, with 72% occurring once and the leading ten covering less than 2%. CD4+ cell separation produced CD45RA+ naive and CD45RA-negative memory subsets. The germline V gene has CDR1 SNHLY and CDR2 FYNNEI. V lost 6 bases, J lost 1 base, and 18 bases lay in between. This CDR3 contains 16 residues. The genes are TRBV2 and TRBJ1-2, with D perhaps matching TRBD1 (5 bases). The clonotype comes from a woman in her 30s in good health. Sequencing was done on a sample of memory CD4+ T cells sorted from blood. Subset given: CD45RA-negative fraction. CDR3 nucleotide sequence: TGTGCCAGCAGCCCCCCCGTTGGGCAGGGTAACTATGGCTACACCTTC. It translates to CASSPPVGQGNYGYTF. The whole variable domain, remainder taken from reference TRBV2 and TRBJ1-2, is EPEVTQTPSHQVTQMGQEVILRCVPISNHLYFYWYRQILGQKVEFLVSFYNNEISEKSEIFDDQFSVERPDGSNFTLKIRSTKLEDSAMYFCASSPPVGQGNYGYTFGSGTRLTVV.